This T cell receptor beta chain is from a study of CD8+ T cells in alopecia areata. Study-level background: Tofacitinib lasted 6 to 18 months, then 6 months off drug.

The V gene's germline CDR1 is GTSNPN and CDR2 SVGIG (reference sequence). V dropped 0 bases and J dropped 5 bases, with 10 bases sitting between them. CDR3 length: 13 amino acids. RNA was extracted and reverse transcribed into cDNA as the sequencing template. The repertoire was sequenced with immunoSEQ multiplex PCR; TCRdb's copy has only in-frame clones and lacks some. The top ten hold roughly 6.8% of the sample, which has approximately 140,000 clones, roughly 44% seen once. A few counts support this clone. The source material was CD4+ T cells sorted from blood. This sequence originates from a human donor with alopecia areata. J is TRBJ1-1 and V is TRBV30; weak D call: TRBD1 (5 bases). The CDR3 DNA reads TGTGCCTGGAGTGTAGTTTGGGGGACTGAAGCTTTCTTT. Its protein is CAWSVVWGTEAFF.